The next 17 T cell receptor beta chains were all read from a single sample in a study of identical twins. From the 5' RACE reads, TCRdb called clonotypes with MiXCR, one entry per CDR3 protein. The sample has around 490,000 distinct CDR3 sequences, roughly 15% seen once. The data were also submitted as part of a second study, on yellow fever vaccine responses in identical twins.

Input material: CD4+ T cells sorted from blood. The origin of the receptors is a woman between 18 and 30 years old in good health.

This clonotype was detected many times. The chain links TRBV24-1 to TRBJ2-2, with unresolved D. This CDR3 region has 16 residues. The ends were cut back, 4 bases at V and 0 bases at J, with 11 bases in the middle. Germline-derived CDR1 and CDR2 are KGHDR and SFDVKD. The CDR3 loop reads CATSDPPDSNTGELFF. CDR3 nucleotides: TGTGCCACCAGTGACCCCCCTGACTCGAACACCGGGGAGCTGTTTTTT.

The chain joins TRBV7-9 to TRBJ2-7; TRBD1 aligns across 8 bases. The junction had 5 bases not matched to a gene; V was cut back by 5 bases and J by 5 bases. The V gene's germline CDR1 is SEHNR and CDR2 FQNEAQ (reference sequence). This CDR3 spans 13 amino acids. The CDR3: CASSQDRGHEQYF. DNA of the CDR3: TGTGCCAGCAGCCAAGACAGGGGCCACGAGCAGTACTTC.

V gene TRBV7-2 combines with J gene TRBJ2-7; D call uncertain. Trimming left V 6 bases short and J 2 bases short, with 8 bases between. CDR3 size: 12 residues. Germline V gene data show CDR1 as SGHTA and CDR2 as FQGNSA. CDR3 bases: TGTGCCAGCAGGCAAGGCCCCTACGAGCAGTACTTC. Residues: CASRQGPYEQYF.

The chain combines TRBV7-9 with TRBJ1-6; the D is unclear. The CDR3 consists of 15 residues. The V gene lost 1 base and the J gene lost 3 bases, with 7 bases spanning the gap. Germline V gives CDR1 SEHNR, CDR2 FQNEAQ (reference sequence). The CDR3 sequence: CASSLVSGYNSPLHF. The CDR3 bases are TGTGCCAGCAGCTTAGTTAGTGGCTATAATTCACCCCTCCACTTT.

This chain uses TRBV28 with TRBJ2-4; 8 nucleotides agree with TRBD2. Per the germline V gene, CDR1 is MDHEN and CDR2 is SYDVKM. V shed 1 base and J 0 bases; nucleotides not matched to a gene: 8. There are 18 residues in the CDR3. The CDR3 coding sequence is TGTGCCAGCAGTTTATTGGGAGGGCTAGCGGGAGCCAAAAACATTCAGTACTTC. Translation: CASSLLGGLAGAKNIQYF.

This clonotype was counted only a few times. The V gene is TRBV28, the J gene TRBJ2-1; 11 nucleotides align to TRBD2. The germline V gene encodes CDR1 MDHEN and CDR2 SYDVKM. This CDR3 region has 16 residues. The V segment lost 5 bases and the J segment 5 bases; nucleotides outside the gene matches: 8. The CDR3 DNA is TGTGCCAGCAGTACCCCCGGGACTAGCGGCAACAATGAGCAGTTCTTC. Protein sequence: CASSTPGTSGNNEQFF.

This clonotype was detected a few times. The J gene is TRBJ2-2, the V gene TRBV28, with D hard to call. The CDR3 loop spans 14 amino acids. Trimming removed 1 base at V and 6 bases at J, with 9 bases between. In germline, CDR1 is MDHEN, CDR2 SYDVKM. The CDR3 DNA reads TGTGCCAGCAGTTTATCTAGTCCCCCCGGGGAGCTGTTTTTT. Protein: CASSLSSPPGELFF.

The chain uses TRBV12-3 or TRBV12-4 and TRBJ2-2; 14 nucleotides agree with TRBD2. This CDR3 contains 19 residues. Trimming took 11 bases from V and 5 from J; bases not matched to a gene: 19. DNA for the CDR3: TGTGCCTTCAGTACAAGGGTGGGGACTAGCGGGGGAGCAACCGGGGAGCTGTTTTTT. As protein: CAFSTRVGTSGGATGELFF.

This clonotype was counted many times. The chain carries TRBV5-1 and TRBJ2-1; D might be TRBD1 (6 bases). Germline V CDR1 and CDR2: SGHRS, YFSETQ. CDR3 length: 13 residues. V was pared by 4 bases and J by 6 bases, with 11 bases between. CDR3 region: CASSIGQSNEQFF. CDR3 sequence (DNA): TGCGCCAGCAGCATAGGACAGAGCAATGAGCAGTTCTTC.

The V gene is TRBV3-1, the J gene TRBJ2-7; 11 nucleotides agree with TRBD2. Trimming removed 4 bases from V and 5 bases from J; junction bases left unmatched: 7. CDR3 length: 15 residues. Germline assignment: CDR1 LGHDT and CDR2 YNNKEL (reference sequence). This CDR3 reads CASSPNQLAGDEQYF. CDR3 in DNA: TGTGCCAGCAGCCCGAACCAACTAGCGGGAGACGAGCAGTACTTC.

This clonotype showed up just a few times. This chain joins TRBV2 and TRBJ1-6, with 8 bases that match TRBD1. The CDR3 loop spans 15 amino acids. Germline CDR1 reads SNHLY; CDR2 reads FYNNEI. Trimming at V came to 6 bases and at J to 5 bases, leaving 6 bases not matched to a gene. In DNA, the CDR3 is TGTGCCAGCAGGGCCGACAGGGGAGATAATTCACCCCTCCACTTT. Translated, it gives CASRADRGDNSPLHF.

V is TRBV28 and J is TRBJ2-7; possibly TRBD1 for D (6 bases). The CDR3 extends over 14 amino acids. CDR1 and CDR2 from the germline V gene are MDHEN and SYDVKM. The V end lost 6 bases, the J end lost 1 base, and 13 bases lay between the germline ends. The CDR3 DNA reads as TGTGCCAGCAGGAGGACAGACACATCCTACGAGCAGTACTTC. Protein: CASRRTDTSYEQYF.

This clonotype was seen more than once but under ten times. V and J are TRBV6-2 or TRBV6-3 and TRBJ2-5; 7 bases are a match to TRBD2. V lost 6 bases and J lost 0; bases outside the gene matches: 7. The CDR3 has 15 amino acids. Germline V CDR1 and CDR2: MNHEY, SVGEGT. The CDR3 sequence is CASRKGLQYQETQYF. Here the CDR3 DNA reads TGTGCCAGCAGGAAGGGACTACAGTACCAAGAGACCCAGTACTTC.

The chain carries TRBV6-5 and TRBJ2-7; 8 nucleotides line up with TRBD2. Germline V gives CDR1 MNHEY, CDR2 SVGAGI. The CDR3 extends over 14 amino acids. Trimming took 3 bases from V and 3 from J; bases not matched to a gene: 4. CDR3 sequence reads: CASSYAGGVYEQYF. The CDR3 DNA reads TGTGCCAGCAGTTATGCGGGGGGCGTCTACGAGCAGTACTTC.

The genes are TRBV28 and TRBJ2-7; 9 bases align to TRBD2. V lost 6 bases, J lost 7 bases, and 10 bases stayed unmatched. Germline CDR1 MDHEN, CDR2 SYDVKM. The CDR3 is 14 residues long. The CDR3 loop reads CASRKSGRPGEQYF. The CDR3, as DNA: TGTGCCAGCAGAAAAAGCGGGAGGCCCGGGGAGCAGTACTTC.

This clonotype showed up just a few times. The chain carries TRBV10-2 and TRBJ2-7; no definite D call. Germline CDR1 and CDR2: WSHSY and SAAADI. The CDR3 runs to 16 residues. V shed 7 bases and J shed 0 bases, with 19 bases lying between them. In DNA, the CDR3 is TGCGCCAGCACCTCTTTTGGGGAACGGACCTCCTACGAGCAGTACGTC. It yields the protein CASTSFGERTSYEQYV.

This chain links TRBV20-1 with TRBJ1-5; 12 nucleotides agree with TRBD1. V shed 6 bases and J 0 bases; nucleotides not matched to a gene: 6. Per the germline V gene, CDR1 is DFQATT and CDR2 is SNEGSKA (reference sequence). This CDR3 has 16 amino acids. The CDR3, as DNA: TGCAGTGCCACGGGACAGGGGGCGGTTAGCAATCAGCCCCAGCATTTT. Its protein product is CSATGQGAVSNQPQHF.